The following is a T cell receptor beta chain sequence with its context. In the authors' workflow: Estimation of nucleated cell counts relied on the amplification of reference gene primers. Assay used: immunoSEQ multiplex PCR; TCRdb lists only in-frame clones, some missing. V and J calls and clone size follow that table, whereas D and trimming were derived from the DNA. The top ten hold about 9.8% of the sample, which has 310,000 or so clones, approximately 86% seen once. With 5 bases clipped from V and 6 bases from J, the junction kept 21 bases outside the gene matches. Germline assignment: CDR1 SGHNT and CDR2 YYREEE (reference sequence). The CDR3 loop spans 20 amino acids. The entry originates in a study of blood T cell repertoires in COVID-19. Overall study context: The United States, Italy and Spain provided the acute and convalescent COVID-19 samples.

Enrollees, about 18 to 89 years old, lived in around 23 US areas. Cohorts were determined from participant-reported clinical history. The sequencing sample was made of PBMCs or T cells enriched from blood (not recorded which). This chain connects TRBV5-4 to TRBJ2-1; 12 positions match TRBD2. This clonotype originated in a young woman who had recovered from COVID-19. CDR3 amino acids: CASSFQTSGGSPYVRNEQFF. The CDR3 nucleotides read TGTGCCAGCAGTTTCCAGACTAGCGGGGGTTCCCCGTACGTCCGCAATGAGCAGTTCTTC.